What follows is one T cell receptor (beta chain) and its context. Germline loops: CDR1 SGHDT, CDR2 YYEEEE. Trimming stripped 4 bases from V and 9 bases from J, with 14 bases between. CDR3 length: 13 amino acids. This specimen belongs to a study of blood T cell repertoires in COVID-19. Looking at the study overall: The study drew acute and convalescent COVID-19 samples from the United States, Italy and Spain. PBMCs, B-cell-depleted T cells, or T cells provided the cDNA or gDNA that made up the material.

Authors' processing steps: Estimation of nucleated cell counts was performed using reference gene primer amplification. The data were produced by immunoSEQ multiplex PCR, yet TCRdb's version contains in-frame clones alone and is incomplete. V and J calls and clone size come straight from that table; D and trimming were deduced from the DNA. Of fewer than 500,000 clones in the sample, 86% were seen once. Source material: peripheral blood. The receptor was isolated from a woman aged 30 to 39 with active or convalescent COVID-19. The rearrangement uses TRBV5-6 and TRBJ2-1; a possible D gene is TRBD2 (6 bases). CDR3 in DNA: TGTGCCAGCAGCGGACTAACCCCGGGTGAGCAGTTCTTC. This sequence encodes CASSGLTPGEQFF.